The text below deals with one TCR beta chain. The antigen is not known. This sample was included in a study of OX40 agonist ivuxolimab in advanced cancers. General observations from the study: Determination of antigen specificity was not performed for the expanded peripheral T cells.

Sequenced by immunoSEQ multiplex PCR; TCRdb stores in-frame clones only, minus some. This table has 48,000 or so clones, 85% to 95% appearing once. This CDR3 has 14 residues. Per germline, CDR1 SGHVS and CDR2 FQNEAQ. V lost 2 bases and J 0 bases, leaving 7 bases between the germline ends. The clonotype originates from an adult with an advanced solid tumor such as melanoma, head and neck, liver or kidney cancer. The chain links TRBV7-8 to TRBJ1-2; D gene unclear. Sequences were derived from CD4+ or CD8+ T cells sorted from blood, sampled in a trial of the OX40 agonist ivuxolimab. CDR3 coding DNA: TGTGCCAGCAGCTTACCGGGGACTAACTATGGCTACACCTTC. Translating gives CASSLPGTNYGYTF.